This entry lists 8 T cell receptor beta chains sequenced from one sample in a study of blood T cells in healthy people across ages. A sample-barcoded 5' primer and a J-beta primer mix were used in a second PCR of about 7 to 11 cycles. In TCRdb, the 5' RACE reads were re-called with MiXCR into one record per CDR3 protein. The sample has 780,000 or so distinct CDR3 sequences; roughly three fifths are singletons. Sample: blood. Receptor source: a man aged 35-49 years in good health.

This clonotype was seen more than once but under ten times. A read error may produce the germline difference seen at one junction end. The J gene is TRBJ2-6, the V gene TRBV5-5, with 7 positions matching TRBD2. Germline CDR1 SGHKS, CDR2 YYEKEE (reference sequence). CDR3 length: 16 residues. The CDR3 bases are TGTGCCAGCAGCCCCGGAGGCGGGAGAGGGGCCAACGTTCTGACTTTC. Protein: CASSPGGGRGANVLTF.

This CDR3 reads CSASRDLNLGENIQYF. CDR3 bases: TGCAGTGCTAGCCGGGACCTCAACTTGGGCGAAAACATTCAGTACTTC. The chain has TRBV20-1 and TRBJ2-4; D could derive from TRBD1 or TRBD2 (5 bases each). CDR1 is DFQATT, CDR2 SNEGSKA, per germline (reference sequence). The CDR3 covers 16 residues. V was pared by 3 bases and J by 5 bases, with 20 bases between.

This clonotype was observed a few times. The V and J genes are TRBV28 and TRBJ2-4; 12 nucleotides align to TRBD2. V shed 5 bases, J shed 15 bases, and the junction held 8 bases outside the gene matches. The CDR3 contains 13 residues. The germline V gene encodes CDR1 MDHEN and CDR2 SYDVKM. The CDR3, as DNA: TGTGCCAGCAGTGCCCTGACTAGCGGGAGCCCGTACTTC. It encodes CASSALTSGSPYF.

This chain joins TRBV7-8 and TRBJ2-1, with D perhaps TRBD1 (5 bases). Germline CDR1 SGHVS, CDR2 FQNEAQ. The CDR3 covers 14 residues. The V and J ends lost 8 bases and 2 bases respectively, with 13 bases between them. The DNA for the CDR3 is TGTGCCAGCGGTCCGGACACCGCCTACAATGAGCAGTTCTTC. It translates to CASGPDTAYNEQFF.

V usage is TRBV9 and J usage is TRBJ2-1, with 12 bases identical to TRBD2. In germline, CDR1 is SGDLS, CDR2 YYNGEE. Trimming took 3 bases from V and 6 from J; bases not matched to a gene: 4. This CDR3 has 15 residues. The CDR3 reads CASSASGRVVNEQFF. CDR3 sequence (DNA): TGTGCCAGCAGCGCTAGCGGGAGGGTTGTCAATGAGCAGTTCTTC. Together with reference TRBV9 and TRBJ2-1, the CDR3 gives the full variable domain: DSGVTQTPKHLITATGQRVTLRCSPRSGDLSVYWYQQSLDQGLQFLIQYYNGEERAKGNILERFSAQQFPDLHSELNLSSLELGDSALYFCASSASGRVVNEQFFGPGTRLTVL.

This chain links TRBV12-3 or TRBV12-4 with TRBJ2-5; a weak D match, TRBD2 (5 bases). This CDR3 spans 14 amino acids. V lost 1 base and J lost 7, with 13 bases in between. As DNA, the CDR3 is TGTGCCAGCAGTTTAGTGGTATTAGAGGGGACCCAGTACTTC. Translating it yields CASSLVVLEGTQYF.

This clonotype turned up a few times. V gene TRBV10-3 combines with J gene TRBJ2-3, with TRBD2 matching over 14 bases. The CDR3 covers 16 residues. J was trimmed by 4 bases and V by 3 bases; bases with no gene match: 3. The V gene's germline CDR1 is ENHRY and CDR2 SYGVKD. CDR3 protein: CAISDLTSGRADTQYF. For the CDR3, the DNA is TGTGCCATCAGTGACCTGACTAGCGGGAGGGCAGATACGCAGTATTTT.

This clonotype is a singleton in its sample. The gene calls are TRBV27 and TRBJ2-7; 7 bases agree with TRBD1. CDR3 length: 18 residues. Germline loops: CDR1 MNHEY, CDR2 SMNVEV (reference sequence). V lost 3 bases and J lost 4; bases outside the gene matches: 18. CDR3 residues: CASSLGGTDIPASYEQYF. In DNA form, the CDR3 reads TGTGCCAGCAGTTTGGGTGGGACAGACATCCCAGCCTCTTACGAGCAGTACTTC.